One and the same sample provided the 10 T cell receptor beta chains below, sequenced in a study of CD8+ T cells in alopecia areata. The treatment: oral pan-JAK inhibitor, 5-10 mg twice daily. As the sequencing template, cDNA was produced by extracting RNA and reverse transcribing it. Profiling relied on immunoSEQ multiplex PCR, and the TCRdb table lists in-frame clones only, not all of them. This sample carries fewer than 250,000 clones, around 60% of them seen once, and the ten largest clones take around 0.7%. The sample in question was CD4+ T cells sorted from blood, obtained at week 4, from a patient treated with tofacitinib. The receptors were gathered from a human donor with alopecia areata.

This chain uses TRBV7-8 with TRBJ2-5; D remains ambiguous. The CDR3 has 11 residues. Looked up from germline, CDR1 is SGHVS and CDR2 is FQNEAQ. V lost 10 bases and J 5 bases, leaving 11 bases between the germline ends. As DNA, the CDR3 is TGTGCCACCACAACCTCGGAGACCCAGTACTTC. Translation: CATTTSETQYF.

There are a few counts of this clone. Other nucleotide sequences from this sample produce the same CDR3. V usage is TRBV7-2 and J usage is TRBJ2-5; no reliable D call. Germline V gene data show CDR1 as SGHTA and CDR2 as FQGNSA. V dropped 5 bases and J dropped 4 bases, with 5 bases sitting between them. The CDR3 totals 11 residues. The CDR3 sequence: CASSPLETQYF. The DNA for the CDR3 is TGTGCCAGCAGCCCATTAGAGACCCAGTACTTC.

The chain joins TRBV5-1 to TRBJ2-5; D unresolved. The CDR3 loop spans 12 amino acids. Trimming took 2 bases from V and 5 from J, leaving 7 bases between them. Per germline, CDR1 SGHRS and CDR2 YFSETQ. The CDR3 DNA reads TGCGCCAGCAGCTTCAAAGATGAGACCCAGTACTTC. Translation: CASSFKDETQYF.

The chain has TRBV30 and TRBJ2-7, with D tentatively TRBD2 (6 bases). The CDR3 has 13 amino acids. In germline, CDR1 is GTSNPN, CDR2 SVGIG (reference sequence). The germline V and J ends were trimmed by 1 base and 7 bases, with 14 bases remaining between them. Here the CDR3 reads CAWSGRDAGEQYF. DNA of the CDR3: TGTGCCTGGAGTGGCAGAGACGCGGGGGAGCAGTACTTC.

CDR3 sequence reads: CASSELGGLNQPQHF. Written as DNA, the CDR3 is TGTGCCAGCAGTGAATTGGGGGGGCTCAATCAGCCCCAGCATTTT. The chain uses TRBV2 and TRBJ1-5; weak D call: TRBD1 (6 bases). The CDR3 totals 15 residues. Germline lookup yields CDR1 SNHLY and CDR2 FYNNEI. Trimming removed 2 bases at V and 3 bases at J, with 11 bases between.

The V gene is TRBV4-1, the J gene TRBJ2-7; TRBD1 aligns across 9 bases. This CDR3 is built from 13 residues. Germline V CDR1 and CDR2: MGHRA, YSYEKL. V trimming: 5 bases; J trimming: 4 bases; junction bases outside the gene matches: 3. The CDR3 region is CASSAGTGYEQYF. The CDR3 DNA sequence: TGCGCCAGCAGCGCCGGGACAGGGTACGAGCAGTACTTC.

CDR3 sequence (DNA): TGTGCCTGGAACACTCTGGTAGCGGGAGGCCCGTTCTTC. Protein sequence: CAWNTLVAGGPFF. The chain employs TRBV30 and TRBJ2-1; 10 bases fit TRBD2. CDR3 length equals 13 residues. Germline trimming cut 4 bases from V and 15 bases from J; bases unmatched to any gene: 12. Germline V gene lookup returns CDR1 GTSNPN and CDR2 SVGIG (reference sequence).

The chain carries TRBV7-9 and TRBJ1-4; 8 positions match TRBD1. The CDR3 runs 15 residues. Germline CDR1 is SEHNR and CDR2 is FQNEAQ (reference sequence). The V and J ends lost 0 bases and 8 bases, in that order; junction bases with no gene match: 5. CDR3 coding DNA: TGTGCCAGCAGCTTAGCGACAGGGGTGAAAGAAAAACTGTTTTTT. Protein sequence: CASSLATGVKEKLFF. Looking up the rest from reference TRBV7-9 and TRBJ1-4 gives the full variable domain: DTGVSQNPRHKITKRGQNVTFRCDPISEHNRLYWYRQTLGQGPEFLTYFQNEAQLEKSRLLSDRFSAERPKGSFSTLEIQRTEQGDSAMYLCASSLATGVKEKLFFGSGTQLSVL.

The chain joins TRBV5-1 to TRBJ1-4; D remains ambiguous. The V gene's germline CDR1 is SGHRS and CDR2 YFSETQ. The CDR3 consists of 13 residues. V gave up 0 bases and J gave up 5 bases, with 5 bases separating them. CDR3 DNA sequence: TGCGCCAGCAGCTTGGACCCGAATGAAAAACTGTTTTTT. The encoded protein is CASSLDPNEKLFF.

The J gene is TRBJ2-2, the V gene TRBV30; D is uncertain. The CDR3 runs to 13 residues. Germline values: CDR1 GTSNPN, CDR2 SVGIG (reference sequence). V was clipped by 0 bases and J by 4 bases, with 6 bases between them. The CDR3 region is CAWSVEITGELFF. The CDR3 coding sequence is TGTGCCTGGAGTGTCGAGATCACCGGGGAGCTGTTTTTT.